The source of this T cell receptor beta chain is a study of T cells expressing NK-cell markers. Turning to the study itself: Investigators obtained TCR beta repertoires from sorted CD3+CD56+NKG2C+, CD3+CD56+NKG2C- and CD3+CD56-NKG2C+ T cells. Sequenced donors, eight in total, included seven who were HCMV-seropositive and one who was seronegative.

This CDR3 region has 16 residues. Germline-derived CDR1 and CDR2 are SNHLY and FYNNEI. TCR beta cDNA was generated via 5'RACE template switching incorporating UMIs. For each CDR3 protein, TCRdb gives one entry from its re-call of the 5' RACE reads, without DNA. This sample contains fewer than 550,000 distinct CDR3 sequences. What was sequenced was blood T cells: a sorted CD56 or NKG2C T cell subset, CD4+ or CD8+ T cells, or bulk PBMC T cells (not recorded which). The chain is built from TRBV2 and TRBJ2-1; TCRdb selects TRBD2, and the lack of DNA leaves this call unchecked. The TCR originated in a woman between 45 and 60 years old in good health. The CDR3 here is CASSTGTSGRGIEQFF.